This T cell receptor beta chain was identified during a study of T-cell reconstitution after alpha-beta-depleted transplantation in children. Only a few counts were recorded for this clonotype. CDR3 length: 16 amino acids. The V gene lost 5 bases and the J gene lost 1 base, with 15 bases spanning the gap. Researchers prepared the TCRbeta library using unique molecular identifiers, the study reports. Each CDR3 protein gets one entry after TCRdb re-called the PCR reads with MiXCR. The sample gives nearly 550,000 distinct CDR3 sequences, around 19% of which show up once; approximately 3% is in the top ten.

Specimen: PBMCs from the stem cell graft donor, collected from the stem cell graft. The clonotype was recovered from a human donor who donated a stem cell graft to a child with acute lymphoblastic leukemia. V usage is TRBV12-3 or TRBV12-4 and J usage is TRBJ2-1; perhaps TRBD2 as D (6 bases). The CDR3 sequence: CASSIQLGGSYNEQFF. The CDR3 region has the DNA TGTGCCAGCAGTATCCAGCTCGGGGGATCCTACAATGAGCAGTTCTTC.